One and the same sample provided the 17 T cell receptor beta chains below, sequenced in a study of T-cell reconstitution after alpha-beta-depleted transplantation in children. Construction of the TCRbeta library involved unique molecular identifiers. TCRdb called the PCR reads again in MiXCR, with one record for every CDR3 protein. The data show over 550,000 distinct CDR3 sequences, 8% to 11% seen once. The source material was PBMCs from the stem cell graft donor, sampled from the stem cell graft. These receptors all stem from a human donor who donated a stem cell graft to a child with acute myeloid leukemia.

This sequence joins TRBV29-1 and TRBJ2-2; TRBD1 matches 7 bases. Germline V CDR1 and CDR2: SQVTM, ANQGSEA. The CDR3 contains 14 residues. J was trimmed by 3 bases and V by 3 bases; bases with no gene match: 4. For the CDR3, the DNA is TGCAGCGTTGACGGACAGGTAGACACCGGGGAGCTGTTTTTT. Protein product: CSVDGQVDTGELFF.

In this sample, this clonotype turned up many times. This chain links TRBV6-6 with TRBJ2-7; unclear D gene. The CDR3 loop spans 13 amino acids. The V end was cut by 2 bases, the J end by 5 bases, with 10 bases between. Germline values: CDR1 MNHNY, CDR2 SVGAGI (reference sequence). Here the CDR3 DNA reads TGTGCCAGCAGTTACGGTCGGTTCCACGAGCAGTACTTC. Amino acids: CASSYGRFHEQYF.

This clonotype was seen a handful of times. The genes are TRBV12-3 or TRBV12-4 and TRBJ1-5; 7 bases match TRBD1. The CDR3 runs 14 residues. After removal of 4 bases from V and 5 bases from J, the junction contained 5 bases not matched to a gene. The CDR3, as DNA: TGTGCCAGCAGTTCCCTGGGACAGTATCAGCCCCAGCATTTT. Translated: CASSSLGQYQPQHF.

This clonotype was detected a few times. The chain combines TRBV20-1 with TRBJ2-7, with TRBD2 matching over 13 bases. Looked up from germline, CDR1 is DFQATT and CDR2 is SNEGSKA (reference sequence). V shed 6 bases, J shed 3 bases, and the junction held 5 bases outside the gene matches. CDR3 length: 14 amino acids. The CDR3 sequence is CSARGLAGLYEQYF. As DNA, the CDR3 is TGCAGTGCACGGGGACTAGCGGGGCTCTACGAGCAGTACTTC.

This clonotype was observed a handful of times. The CDR3 DNA sequence: TGCAGTGCCTTAGCCGGCAATCAGCCCCAGCATTTT. As protein: CSALAGNQPQHF. The chain has TRBV20-1 and TRBJ1-5; D remains unclear. Looked up from germline, CDR1 is DFQATT and CDR2 is SNEGSKA (reference sequence). The V gene lost 6 bases and the J gene lost 2 bases, with 8 bases spanning the gap. The CDR3 covers 12 residues.

The genes are TRBV12-3 or TRBV12-4 and TRBJ2-7, with 9 positions matching TRBD2. J gave up 4 bases and V 7 bases, and 11 bases lay outside the gene matches. The CDR3 extends over 15 amino acids. CDR3 sequence reads: CASKRRGGLIYEQYF. For the CDR3, the DNA is TGTGCCAGCAAAAGGCGGGGGGGGCTTATTTACGAGCAGTACTTC.

This clonotype has a handful of counts. This rearrangement joins TRBV7-9 to TRBJ2-1, with 7 nucleotides matching TRBD2. Per the germline V gene, CDR1 is SEHNR and CDR2 is FQNEAQ (reference sequence). Trimming cost V 5 bases and J 9 bases; bases outside gene matches: 13. The CDR3 spans 15 residues. The CDR3 DNA follows: TGTGCCAGCAGCGTCCCCCAGGCCGGGACTACTGAGCAGTTCTTC. Translation: CASSVPQAGTTEQFF.

The V gene is TRBV27, the J gene TRBJ1-1; TRBD1 matches at 8 bases. The CDR3 has 14 amino acids. Germline V gives CDR1 MNHEY, CDR2 SMNVEV (reference sequence). V was clipped by 5 bases and J by 6 bases; unmatched bases: 8. In DNA, the CDR3 is TGTGCCAGCAGTCTCCAACAGGGGGGGTCTGAAGCTTTCTTT. This codes for CASSLQQGGSEAFF.

This clonotype was picked up many times. J is TRBJ1-1 and V is TRBV4-2, with D unclear. CDR3 size: 15 residues. Looked up from germline, CDR1 is LGHNA and CDR2 is YNFKEQ. With 0 bases removed from V and 4 bases from J, the gap between germline ends came to 12 bases. The CDR3 region has the DNA TGTGCCAGCAGCCAAGAAAAGGGATGGGGCACTGAAGCTTTCTTT. It is translated as CASSQEKGWGTEAFF.

This clonotype appeared many times. The V gene is TRBV5-1, the J gene TRBJ2-1; 13 bases are shared with TRBD2. Germline V gives CDR1 SGHRS, CDR2 YFSETQ. The J segment lost 9 bases and the V segment lost 2 bases, leaving 5 bases of the junction unmatched. CDR3 size: 15 residues. CDR3 amino acids: CASSFGLAGDSEQFF. Written as DNA, the CDR3 is TGCGCCAGCAGCTTCGGACTAGCGGGAGATAGTGAGCAGTTCTTC.

This clonotype showed up many times. This chain joins TRBV18 and TRBJ2-7; D is uncertain. Germline V gene data show CDR1 as KGHSH and CDR2 as LQKENI. This CDR3 is built from 13 residues. The V gene lost 8 bases and the J gene lost 1 base, with 12 bases spanning the gap. CDR3 nucleotide sequence: TGTGCCAGCAGCCCCGGACGGTCCTACGAGCAGTACTTC. This encodes CASSPGRSYEQYF.

This clonotype was detected many times. The chain combines TRBV6-5 with TRBJ2-7, with D uncertain. CDR3 length: 12 residues. The germline gives CDR1 MNHEY, CDR2 SVGAGI. Trimming shortened V by 5 bases and J by 5 bases, and 10 bases separated the two germline ends. CDR3 residues: CASSGPQNEQYF. The CDR3 nucleotides read TGTGCCAGCAGTGGACCTCAGAACGAGCAGTACTTC.

V and J are TRBV30 and TRBJ2-7; TRBD2 agrees at 8 bases. The CDR3 is 12 residues long. Germline-derived CDR1 and CDR2 are GTSNPN and SVGIG (reference sequence). With V trimmed by 2 bases and J by 5 bases, 2 bases remained unmatched. CDR3 sequence (DNA): TGTGCCTGGAGTCCGACTAGCGACGAGCAGTACTTC. It translates to CAWSPTSDEQYF.

There are many counts of this clonotype. This chain joins TRBV29-1 and TRBJ2-3, with D possibly TRBD2 on 5 matching bases. Germline CDR1 is SQVTM and CDR2 is ANQGSEA. CDR3 length: 13 amino acids. Trimming removed 4 bases from V and 0 bases from J, with 8 bases in between. The CDR3 reads CSVASGSTDTQYF. CDR3 DNA: TGCAGCGTTGCCAGCGGAAGCACAGATACGCAGTATTTT.

The chain joins TRBV7-6 to TRBJ2-7; TRBD1 matches at 9 bases. V lost 5 bases, J lost 5 bases, and 4 bases stayed unmatched. This CDR3 has 13 residues. CDR1 is SGHVS, CDR2 FNYEAQ, per germline. Written as DNA, the CDR3 is TGTGCCAGCAGCCGACAGGGGGGCGACGAGCAGTACTTC. Translated: CASSRQGGDEQYF.

This clonotype has only a few counts. The genes are TRBV15 and TRBJ2-4; tentative D call: TRBD1 (5 bases). With 0 bases removed from V and 6 bases from J, the gap between germline ends came to 12 bases. Per the germline V gene, CDR1 is LNHNV and CDR2 is YYDKDF (reference sequence). The length of the CDR3 is 15 residues. The CDR3 DNA is TGTGCCACCAGCAGAGATAAGGGGTTGGGAAACATTCAGTACTTC. Its protein product is CATSRDKGLGNIQYF.

The V call is TRBV29-1, the J call TRBJ2-5; TRBD2 agrees at 12 bases. The V segment lost 4 bases and the J segment 2 bases; nucleotides outside the gene matches: 5. The CDR3 runs to 15 residues. CDR1 SQVTM and CDR2 ANQGSEA come from the germline V gene. CDR3 nucleotides: TGCAGCGTTGGGGCGACTAGCGGGAGACAAGAGACCCAGTACTTC. It translates to CSVGATSGRQETQYF.